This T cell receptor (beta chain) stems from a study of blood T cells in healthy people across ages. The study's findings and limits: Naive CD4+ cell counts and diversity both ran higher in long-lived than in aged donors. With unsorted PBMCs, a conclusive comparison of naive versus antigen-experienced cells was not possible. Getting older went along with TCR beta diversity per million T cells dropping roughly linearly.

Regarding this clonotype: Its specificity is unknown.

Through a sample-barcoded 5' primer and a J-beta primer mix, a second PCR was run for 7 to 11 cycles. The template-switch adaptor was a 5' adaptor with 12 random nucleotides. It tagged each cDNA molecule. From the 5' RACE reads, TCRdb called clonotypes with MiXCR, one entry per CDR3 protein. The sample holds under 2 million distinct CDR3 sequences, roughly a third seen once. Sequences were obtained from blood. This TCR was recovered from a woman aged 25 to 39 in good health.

The CDR3 is CASIWDRGLDSYEQYF. CDR3 nucleotides: TGTGCCAGCATCTGGGACCGGGGCCTCGACTCCTACGAGCAGTACTTC. The chain employs TRBV2 and TRBJ2-7; perhaps D is TRBD1 or TRBD2 (5 bases each). This CDR3 has 16 amino acids. Per germline, CDR1 SNHLY and CDR2 FYNNEI. Trimming left V 7 bases short and J 0 bases short, with 19 bases between.